Listed below are T cell receptor beta chains from one sample, sequenced in a study of blood T cell repertoires in COVID-19. The data were produced by immunoSEQ multiplex PCR, yet TCRdb's version contains in-frame clones alone and is incomplete. Among roughly 330,000 clones, 89% were seen once, and the ten largest hold 5% to 7.5%. The specimen sequenced was peripheral blood. The receptors were gathered from a man between 18 and 35 years old who had recovered from COVID-19. Both conserved end residues are part of each CDR3. A D gene is named only where the DNA matches it firmly. Where a row states a size, it is once, few, many or the class of an expanded clone; other rows omit it.

v_call: TRBV5-1; j_call: TRBJ2-2; clone_size: -; d_call: -; cdr3_nt: TGCGCCAGCAGCTTGGGTTCAGTCCCCGGGGAGCTGTTTTTT; cdr3_aa: CASSLGSVPGELFF
v_call: TRBV6-6; j_call: TRBJ2-3; clone_size: -; d_call: TRBD2; cdr3_nt: TGTGCCAGCATTCTCGGACTAGCGCACAGCACAGATACGCAGTATTTT; cdr3_aa: CASILGLAHSTDTQYF
v_call: TRBV5-1; j_call: TRBJ1-5; clone_size: -; d_call: TRBD1; cdr3_nt: TGCGCCAGCAGCACCGGGACAGCAAATCAGCCCCAGCATTTT; cdr3_aa: CASSTGTANQPQHF
v_call: TRBV19; j_call: TRBJ1-6; clone_size: once; d_call: -; cdr3_nt: TGTGCCAGTACCCCCGGGAGAATCGCATCACCCCTCCACTTT; cdr3_aa: CASTPGRIASPLHF
v_call: TRBV11-3; j_call: TRBJ2-2; clone_size: many; d_call: -; cdr3_nt: TGTGCCAGCAGCTTAGATCACACCACCGGGGAGCTGTTTTTT; cdr3_aa: CASSLDHTTGELFF
v_call: TRBV9; j_call: TRBJ1-1; clone_size: many; d_call: TRBD1; cdr3_nt: TGTGCCAGCAGCTCAGGGGGCTTCACTGAAGCTTTCTTT; cdr3_aa: CASSSGGFTEAFF
v_call: TRBV5-4; j_call: TRBJ1-1; clone_size: -; d_call: -; cdr3_nt: TGTGCCAGCAGCTTGGCCACAGGGTGGGGGACTGAAGCTTTCTTT; cdr3_aa: CASSLATGWGTEAFF
v_call: TRBV9; j_call: TRBJ2-1; clone_size: -; d_call: TRBD2; cdr3_nt: TGTGCCAGCAGCGTACTTGTAGCGGGAGGCGGGGATGAGCAGTTCTTC; cdr3_aa: CASSVLVAGGGDEQFF
v_call: TRBV5-1; j_call: TRBJ1-1; clone_size: -; d_call: -; cdr3_nt: TGCGCCAGCAGCTCCAAAACAGGGACGGGAATTTTGAACACTGAAGCTTTCTTT; cdr3_aa: CASSSKTGTGILNTEAFF
v_call: TRBV19; j_call: TRBJ1-1; clone_size: -; d_call: TRBD1; cdr3_nt: TGTGCCAGTAGTATAGGAGACAGGGGTCTGAACACTGAAGCTTTCTTT; cdr3_aa: CASSIGDRGLNTEAFF
v_call: TRBV19; j_call: TRBJ1-2; clone_size: -; d_call: -; cdr3_nt: TGTGCCAGTAGTAGCCAGGACTTTGCCTACTATGGCTACACCTTC; cdr3_aa: CASSSQDFAYYGYTF
v_call: TRBV7-3; j_call: TRBJ2-7; clone_size: -; d_call: -; cdr3_nt: TGTGCCAGCAGCTACGATGGAGCAGGGCAAGCCTACGAGCAGTACTTC; cdr3_aa: CASSYDGAGQAYEQYF
v_call: TRBV7-7; j_call: TRBJ2-5; clone_size: -; d_call: TRBD1; cdr3_nt: TGTGCTAGCAGCGCCCCCGGGACAGTAGACCAAGAGACCCAGTACTTC; cdr3_aa: CASSAPGTVDQETQYF
v_call: TRBV12-5; j_call: TRBJ1-2; clone_size: -; d_call: TRBD1; cdr3_nt: TGTGCTAGTGGTTTGGAGACAGGGACTGGCTACACCTTC; cdr3_aa: CASGLETGTGYTF
v_call: TRBV12-3/TRBV12-4; j_call: TRBJ2-3; clone_size: -; d_call: -; cdr3_nt: TGTGCCAGCAGTTTGGCTCTCGATACGCAGTATTTT; cdr3_aa: CASSLALDTQYF
v_call: TRBV19; j_call: TRBJ1-2; clone_size: -; d_call: -; cdr3_nt: TGTGCCAGTAATCCAGGGGTCAGAGCTAACTATGGCTACACCTTC; cdr3_aa: CASNPGVRANYGYTF
v_call: TRBV6-6; j_call: TRBJ2-7; clone_size: -; d_call: TRBD1; cdr3_nt: TGTGCCAGCCAGGGACAGGGTAACGAGCAGTACTTC; cdr3_aa: CASQGQGNEQYF
v_call: TRBV7-2; j_call: TRBJ2-2; clone_size: -; d_call: TRBD2; cdr3_nt: TGTGCCAGCAGCTTGGCTAGCGGGAGAAACGGCGGGGAGCTGTTTTTT; cdr3_aa: CASSLASGRNGGELFF
v_call: TRBV9; j_call: TRBJ2-1; clone_size: -; d_call: TRBD2; cdr3_nt: TGTGCCAGCAGCGTGGGGACTAGCGGTTATGAGCAGTTCTTC; cdr3_aa: CASSVGTSGYEQFF
v_call: TRBV6-1; j_call: TRBJ2-2; clone_size: -; d_call: TRBD2; cdr3_nt: TGTGCCAGCAGTGAAGCGGGGCTAGCGGGGGCCCGCACCGGGGAGCTGTTTTTT; cdr3_aa: CASSEAGLAGARTGELFF
v_call: TRBV7-3; j_call: TRBJ2-5; clone_size: -; d_call: TRBD2; cdr3_nt: TGTGCCAGCAGCCCCTCCGGGGTGCGGGAGGCTTGGGAGACCCAGTACTTC; cdr3_aa: CASSPSGVREAWETQYF
v_call: TRBV13; j_call: TRBJ2-1; clone_size: -; d_call: TRBD1; cdr3_nt: TGTGCCAGCAGCATCCTCTCCAGGGGGAGCTCCTACAATGAGCAGTTCTTC; cdr3_aa: CASSILSRGSSYNEQFF
v_call: TRBV7-2; j_call: TRBJ2-7; clone_size: -; d_call: TRBD1; cdr3_nt: TGTGCCAGCAGCTTTCTAGCCGATCCGGGACAGGGCTACTACGAGCAGTACTTC; cdr3_aa: CASSFLADPGQGYYEQYF
v_call: TRBV10-2; j_call: TRBJ1-5; clone_size: -; d_call: -; cdr3_nt: TGCGCCAGCAGCCTTGGCAGGCCCGGTAGCAATCAGCCCCAGCATTTT; cdr3_aa: CASSLGRPGSNQPQHF
v_call: TRBV28; j_call: TRBJ1-3; clone_size: -; d_call: -; cdr3_nt: TGTGCCAGCAGTCCCGGGGACATGATTTACTCTGGAAACACCATATATTTT; cdr3_aa: CASSPGDMIYSGNTIYF
v_call: TRBV12-2; j_call: TRBJ2-6; clone_size: -; d_call: -; cdr3_nt: TGTGCAAGTCGCTTAGCGCCTTCTGGTGGCGCGGGGGGGACCAGCTCTGGGGCCAACGTCCTGACTTTC; cdr3_aa: CASRLAPSGGAGGTSSGANVLTF
v_call: TRBV3-1/TRBV3-2; j_call: TRBJ2-7; clone_size: -; d_call: TRBD1; cdr3_nt: TGTGCCAGCAGCCCCTGGGACAGGGGAGACGAGCAGTACTTC; cdr3_aa: CASSPWDRGDEQYF
v_call: TRBV7-2; j_call: TRBJ2-1; clone_size: -; d_call: TRBD2; cdr3_nt: TGTGCCAGCAGCTCGTACCTACTAGCGGGGTCCTACAATGAGCAGTTCTTC; cdr3_aa: CASSSYLLAGSYNEQFF
v_call: TRBV7-9; j_call: TRBJ1-6; clone_size: -; d_call: -; cdr3_nt: TGTGCCAGCACCATGGGGAGTATAATCAATTCACCCCTCCACTTT; cdr3_aa: CASTMGSIINSPLHF
v_call: TRBV19; j_call: TRBJ1-5; clone_size: -; d_call: TRBD1; cdr3_nt: TGTGCCAGTAGTCACCAGACAGGGCCCCCTTTCTTTAGCAATCAGCCCCAGCATTTT; cdr3_aa: CASSHQTGPPFFSNQPQHF
v_call: TRBV18; j_call: TRBJ1-1; clone_size: once; d_call: -; cdr3_nt: TGTGCCAGCTCACCCCGTTCGATACAGAACACTGAAGCTTTCTTT; cdr3_aa: CASSPRSIQNTEAFF
v_call: TRBV5-1; j_call: TRBJ1-2; clone_size: -; d_call: TRBD1; cdr3_nt: TGCGCCAGCAGCCCGACAGGGGTTGACCCATATGGCTACACCTTC; cdr3_aa: CASSPTGVDPYGYTF
v_call: TRBV7-9; j_call: TRBJ1-1; clone_size: few; d_call: -; cdr3_nt: TGTGCCAGCAGCGAGACAGTCCCCACTGAAGCTTTCTTT; cdr3_aa: CASSETVPTEAFF
v_call: TRBV19; j_call: TRBJ2-1; clone_size: -; d_call: -; cdr3_nt: TGTGCCAGTACCCCGAGTCGGGGAAGCTCCTACAATGAGCAGTTCTTC; cdr3_aa: CASTPSRGSSYNEQFF
v_call: TRBV20-1; j_call: TRBJ2-1; clone_size: -; d_call: -; cdr3_nt: TGCAGTGCTAGTAGCCTAGACGGCAATGAGCAGTTCTTC; cdr3_aa: CSASSLDGNEQFF
v_call: TRBV18; j_call: TRBJ1-5; clone_size: -; d_call: TRBD1; cdr3_nt: TGTGCCAGCTCACCAGCACCCCCCGGGACAGGGAAACAGCCCCAGCATTTT; cdr3_aa: CASSPAPPGTGKQPQHF
v_call: TRBV5-1; j_call: TRBJ1-4; clone_size: -; d_call: -; cdr3_nt: TGCGCCAGCAGCTTCCGCCGGGGGGCAACTAATGAAAAACTGTTTTTT; cdr3_aa: CASSFRRGATNEKLFF
v_call: TRBV27; j_call: TRBJ2-3; clone_size: -; d_call: TRBD2; cdr3_nt: TGTGCCAGCCGTAGGACTAGCGGGGGTACGCAGTATTTT; cdr3_aa: CASRRTSGGTQYF
v_call: TRBV7-2; j_call: TRBJ2-3; clone_size: -; d_call: TRBD1; cdr3_nt: TGTGCCAGCAGAACATCAGGGGGAGATACGCAGTATTTT; cdr3_aa: CASRTSGGDTQYF
v_call: TRBV11-1; j_call: TRBJ2-7; clone_size: -; d_call: -; cdr3_nt: TGTGCCAGCAGCTTCCCCGGGACACTATCCGGGGAGCAGTACTTC; cdr3_aa: CASSFPGTLSGEQYF
v_call: TRBV7-3; j_call: TRBJ1-1; clone_size: -; d_call: -; cdr3_nt: TGTGCCAGCAGCTTAACGGGAGGGAACACTGAAGCTTTCTTT; cdr3_aa: CASSLTGGNTEAFF
v_call: TRBV5-1; j_call: TRBJ1-1; clone_size: -; d_call: -; cdr3_nt: TGCGCCAGCAGCTTACTCAACCTGAACACTGAAGCTTTCTTT; cdr3_aa: CASSLLNLNTEAFF
v_call: TRBV7-9; j_call: TRBJ2-1; clone_size: once; d_call: TRBD1; cdr3_nt: TGTGCCAGCAGCTATTGGGGACAGGGCTACAATGAGCAGTTCTTC; cdr3_aa: CASSYWGQGYNEQFF
v_call: TRBV3-1/TRBV3-2; j_call: TRBJ2-7; clone_size: -; d_call: -; cdr3_nt: TGTGCCAGCAGCCGAACAATTGGAGGGACTTACGAGCAGTACTTC; cdr3_aa: CASSRTIGGTYEQYF
v_call: TRBV18; j_call: TRBJ2-2; clone_size: few; d_call: -; cdr3_nt: TGTGCCAGCTCCCCAGCAGAGACAGGCGGGGAGCTGTTTTTT; cdr3_aa: CASSPAETGGELFF
v_call: TRBV6-5; j_call: TRBJ2-7; clone_size: -; d_call: TRBD1; cdr3_nt: TGTGCCAGCAGCCCCCAGAGGGGGCCCTACGAGCAGTACTTC; cdr3_aa: CASSPQRGPYEQYF
v_call: TRBV21-1; j_call: TRBJ1-4; clone_size: -; d_call: -; cdr3_nt: TGTGCCCCCGGGAGCCACTGGGCAGCAACTAATGAAAAACTGTTTTTT; cdr3_aa: CAPGSHWAATNEKLFF
v_call: TRBV27; j_call: TRBJ1-1; clone_size: -; d_call: TRBD1; cdr3_nt: TGTGCCAGCAGTTTAGAGACAGGGGAGGACACTGAAGCTTTCTTT; cdr3_aa: CASSLETGEDTEAFF
v_call: TRBV29-1; j_call: TRBJ1-2; clone_size: -; d_call: -; cdr3_nt: TGCAGCGTTTCCGGAGTTGAAAATGGCTACACCTTC; cdr3_aa: CSVSGVENGYTF
v_call: TRBV10-1; j_call: TRBJ1-1; clone_size: -; d_call: TRBD1; cdr3_nt: TGCGCCAGCAGTAATACCGGACAGGGACCGAACCCTGAAGCTTTCTTT; cdr3_aa: CASSNTGQGPNPEAFF
v_call: TRBV7-2; j_call: TRBJ1-1; clone_size: once; d_call: -; cdr3_nt: TGTGCCAGCAGCTCCCAGGGGAACATGAACACTGAAGCTTTCTTT; cdr3_aa: CASSSQGNMNTEAFF
v_call: TRBV19; j_call: TRBJ1-6; clone_size: -; d_call: -; cdr3_nt: TGTGCCAGTAGAAAGGGGGGGCTGAATTCACCCCTCCACTTT; cdr3_aa: CASRKGGLNSPLHF